This entry lists 15 T cell receptor beta chains sequenced from one sample in a study of blood T cell repertoires in COVID-19. The table came from immunoSEQ multiplex PCR; TCRdb's copy has only in-frame clones and leaves some out. The table has 65,000 to 80,000 clones, about nine tenths seen once; the top ten hold 1.5% to 2.5%. Sequences were obtained from peripheral blood. The receptors shown here come from a man between 25 and 39 years old with acute or convalescent COVID-19.

The chain combines TRBV2 with TRBJ2-1, with 9 bases that match TRBD1. The CDR3 is 14 amino acids. The J segment lost 4 bases and the V segment lost 7 bases, leaving 5 bases of the junction unmatched. Germline-derived CDR1 and CDR2 are SNHLY and FYNNEI. This CDR3 is CASMNRGQYNEQFF. The CDR3 DNA is TGTGCCAGCATGAACAGGGGGCAGTACAATGAGCAGTTCTTC.

This clone was recorded only once. The chain carries TRBV12-5 and TRBJ1-3, with 9 bases matching TRBD1. The CDR3 spans 20 residues. CDR1 LGHNT and CDR2 FRNRAP come from the germline V gene. The V segment lost 0 bases and the J segment 0 bases; nucleotides outside the gene matches: 12. The CDR3: CASGLVQDGTGPYSGNTIYF. The CDR3 region has the DNA TGTGCTAGTGGTTTGGTACAGGATGGGACAGGGCCTTACTCTGGAAACACCATATATTTT.

CDR3 sequence reads: CASSLSYGGETQYF. In DNA, the CDR3 is TGTGCCAGCAGTCTCTCATACGGAGGGGAGACCCAGTACTTC. The rearrangement uses TRBV27 and TRBJ2-5; D might be TRBD2 (6 bases). Deletions cut 5 bases from V and 5 bases from J, with 15 bases between. This CDR3 spans 14 amino acids. Germline CDR1 MNHEY, CDR2 SMNVEV (reference sequence).

This clone has more than one count but fewer than ten. The chain employs TRBV30 and TRBJ1-1; 7 positions match TRBD1. This CDR3 contains 13 residues. Per the germline V gene, CDR1 is GTSNPN and CDR2 is SVGIG (reference sequence). V trimming: 1 base; J trimming: 3 bases; junction bases outside the gene matches: 2. This CDR3 is CAWSGQGDTEAFF. CDR3 DNA sequence: TGTGCCTGGAGTGGACAGGGAGACACTGAAGCTTTCTTT.

A remark on this clone: In the same sample, other DNA sequences code for this CDR3. The rearrangement joins TRBV24-1 to TRBJ2-1, with D hard to call. CDR1 KGHDR and CDR2 SFDVKD come from the germline V gene. Trimming stripped 1 base from V and 6 bases from J, with 6 bases between. The CDR3 covers 13 residues. The CDR3 here is CATSDFPGNEQFF. CDR3 nucleotide sequence: TGTGCCACCAGTGATTTTCCGGGCAATGAGCAGTTCTTC.

This sequence joins TRBV12-5 and TRBJ1-1; D is undetermined. The CDR3 sequence is 12 residues long. Per the germline V gene, CDR1 is LGHNT and CDR2 is FRNRAP. V lost 8 bases and J lost 0, with 7 bases in between. The CDR3 protein is CASTSMNTEAFF. CDR3 bases: TGTGCTAGTACGAGCATGAACACTGAAGCTTTCTTT.

The sample holds one count of this clone. This chain uses TRBV27 with TRBJ2-1; no clear D gene. V gave up 4 bases and J gave up 2 bases, with 9 bases separating them. This CDR3 is 14 amino acids long. CDR1 and CDR2 from the germline V gene are MNHEY and SMNVEV (reference sequence). The CDR3 loop reads CASSYDWTYNEQFF. CDR3 sequence (DNA): TGTGCCAGCAGTTACGACTGGACCTACAATGAGCAGTTCTTC.

The chain has TRBV7-8 and TRBJ1-2; possibly TRBD1 for D (6 bases). CDR3 length equals 16 residues. V lost 3 bases and J lost 4, with 18 bases in between. Germline V gene sequence: CDR1 SGHVS, CDR2 FQNEAQ. This CDR3 is CASSLSPDRLIYGYTF. For the CDR3, the DNA is TGTGCCAGCAGCTTGTCCCCCGACAGGCTCATCTATGGCTACACCTTC.

The chain is built from TRBV6-2 or TRBV6-3 and TRBJ2-1, with 9 bases identical to TRBD2. This CDR3 is built from 17 residues. With V trimmed by 3 bases and J by 2 bases, 8 bases remained unmatched. CDR1 is MNHEY and CDR2 is SVGEGT in the germline V gene. CDR3 amino acids: CASSYLTSGHTYNEQFF. The CDR3 DNA follows: TGTGCCAGCAGTTATCTTACTAGCGGGCATACCTACAATGAGCAGTTCTTC.

The chain joins TRBV2 to TRBJ1-1, with a weak D call TRBD1 (5 bases). Trimming cost V 6 bases and J 1 base, with 12 bases left between them. Germline-derived CDR1 and CDR2 are SNHLY and FYNNEI. This CDR3 region has 14 residues. This CDR3 is CASSSNGGNTEAFF. The CDR3 nucleotides read TGTGCCAGCAGCTCTAACGGGGGGAACACTGAAGCTTTCTTT. The full variable domain, rest sourced from reference TRBV2 and TRBJ1-1, is EPEVTQTPSHQVTQMGQEVILRCVPISNHLYFYWYRQILGQKVEFLVSFYNNEISEKSEIFDDQFSVERPDGSNFTLKIRSTKLEDSAMYFCASSSNGGNTEAFFGQGTRLTVV.

The chain couples TRBV3-1 (or the pseudogene TRBV3-2) to TRBJ1-1, with D possibly TRBD1 on 5 matching bases. Deletions cut 4 bases from V and 5 bases from J, with 11 bases between. This CDR3 comprises 13 residues. Looked up from germline, CDR1 is LGHDT and CDR2 is YNNKEL (reference sequence). Here the CDR3 DNA reads TGTGCCAGCAGCCCTCAGGGTAGTACTGAAGCTTTCTTT. This sequence encodes CASSPQGSTEAFF.

The rearrangement links TRBV6-5 to TRBJ2-3, with D unresolved. The CDR3 contains 11 residues. The V gene lost 4 bases and the J gene lost 6 bases, with 5 bases spanning the gap. Germline V CDR1 and CDR2: MNHEY, SVGAGI. CDR3 DNA: TGTGCCAGCAGTTGGGCGGATACGCAGTATTTT. Translated: CASSWADTQYF.

The gene calls are TRBV9 and TRBJ1-4, with 8 bases matching TRBD1. The CDR3 is 16 amino acids. V trimming: 3 bases; J trimming: 5 bases; junction bases outside the gene matches: 9. Germline CDR1 reads SGDLS; CDR2 reads YYNGEE. CDR3 DNA sequence: TGTGCCAGCAGCGCCGACAGGGGCTTCCGGAATGAAAAACTGTTTTTT. Amino acids: CASSADRGFRNEKLFF.

The gene calls are TRBV19 and TRBJ2-1, with D possibly TRBD2 on 6 matching bases. Germline loops: CDR1 LNHDA, CDR2 SQIVND (reference sequence). This CDR3 contains 14 residues. V dropped 5 bases and J dropped 15 bases, with 23 bases sitting between them. CDR3 nucleotide sequence: TGTGCCAGTAGTCAAAGCCGGGTCGGGGGTTTGCTGTTCTTC. It encodes CASSQSRVGGLLFF.

This chain links TRBV15 with TRBJ1-2; D may be TRBD1 (6 bases). Trimming shortened V by 0 bases and J by 6 bases, and 14 bases separated the two germline ends. The CDR3 runs 15 residues. Looked up from germline, CDR1 is LNHNV and CDR2 is YYDKDF (reference sequence). Written as DNA, the CDR3 is TGTGCCACCAGCAGAGATCTCCGGGCAGGGGATGGCTACACCTTC. It yields the protein CATSRDLRAGDGYTF.